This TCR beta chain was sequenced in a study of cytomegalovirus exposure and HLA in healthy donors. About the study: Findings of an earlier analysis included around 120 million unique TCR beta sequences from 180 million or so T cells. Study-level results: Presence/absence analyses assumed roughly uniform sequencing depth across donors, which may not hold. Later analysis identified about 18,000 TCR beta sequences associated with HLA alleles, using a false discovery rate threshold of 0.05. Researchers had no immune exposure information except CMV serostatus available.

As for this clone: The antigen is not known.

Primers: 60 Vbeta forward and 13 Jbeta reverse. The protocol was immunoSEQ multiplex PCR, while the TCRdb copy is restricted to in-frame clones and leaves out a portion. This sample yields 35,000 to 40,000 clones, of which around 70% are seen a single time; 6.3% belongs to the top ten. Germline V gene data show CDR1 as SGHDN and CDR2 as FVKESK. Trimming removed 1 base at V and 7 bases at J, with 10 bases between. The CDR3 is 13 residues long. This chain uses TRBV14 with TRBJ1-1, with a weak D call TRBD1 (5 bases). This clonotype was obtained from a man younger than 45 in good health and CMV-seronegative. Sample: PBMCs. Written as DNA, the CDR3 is TGTGCCAGCAGCCAAGTAAGGCAGGGTGAAGCTTTCTTT. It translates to CASSQVRQGEAFF.